Here is one T cell receptor beta chain with its context. The data originate from a study of T-cell reconstitution after alpha-beta-depleted transplantation in children. This sample's TCRbeta library carried unique molecular identifier barcodes. TCRdb reprocessed the PCR reads via MiXCR and lists one record per CDR3 protein. The sample comprises about 340,000 distinct CDR3 sequences, about 9.3% of which are singletons, and approximately 2.3% rests with the top ten. Trimming stripped 4 bases from V and 0 bases from J, with 11 bases between. Germline CDR1 is MNHEY and CDR2 is SMNVEV (reference sequence). The CDR3 contains 15 residues.

The sequence was obtained from a human donor who donated a stem cell graft to a child with acute lymphoblastic leukemia. The V and J genes are TRBV27 and TRBJ2-3; no definite D call. The input for sequencing was PBMCs from the stem cell graft donor, taken from the stem cell graft. CDR3 sequence reads: CASSSDPTSTDTQYF. The CDR3, as DNA: TGTGCCAGCAGTTCGGACCCAACTAGCACAGATACGCAGTATTTT.